The 20 T cell receptor beta chains below all came from one sample that was sequenced in a study of shared clonotypes between healthy human individuals. Profiled with immunoSEQ multiplex PCR; TCRdb holds only in-frame clones, not every one. Here the sample spans about 670,000 clones, 72% being singletons. Sequencing was carried out using memory CD4+ T cells sorted from blood. Stated subset: CD45RA-negative fraction. These receptors all stem from a woman aged 30 to 39 in good health.

This clone was counted only a few times. The gene calls are TRBV29-1 and TRBJ1-5; D gene unclear. Between the trimmed V and J ends, which lost 4 bases and 1 base, there was a span of 11 bases. The CDR3 extends over 14 amino acids. CDR1 and CDR2 (germline): SQVTM, ANQGSEA. CDR3 nucleotides: TGCAGCGTTGCTGTGGGTGGGAGCAATCAGCCCCAGCATTTT. It yields the protein CSVAVGGSNQPQHF.

The chain uses TRBV27 and TRBJ2-5; D may match TRBD1 or TRBD2 (5 bases each). Trimming stripped 5 bases from V and 0 bases from J, with 16 bases between. CDR3 length: 16 amino acids. Germline V lookup: CDR1 MNHEY, CDR2 SMNVEV (reference sequence). The CDR3 DNA sequence: TGTGCCAGCAGTCTGCGGTCGGGGCTGTACCAAGAGACCCAGTACTTC. Translation gives CASSLRSGLYQETQYF.

The chain recombines TRBV28 with TRBJ1-1, with 7 bases lining up with TRBD1. The germline V gene encodes CDR1 MDHEN and CDR2 SYDVKM. Trimming at V came to 6 bases and at J to 0 bases, leaving 7 bases not matched to a gene. There are 15 residues in the CDR3. In DNA form, the CDR3 reads TGTGCCAGCAGAAGACAGGGATCGGTGAACACTGAAGCTTTCTTT. Protein product: CASRRQGSVNTEAFF.

The V gene is TRBV5-1, the J gene TRBJ2-1; possibly TRBD1 for D (7 bases). V lost 2 bases, J lost 14 bases, and 11 bases lay in between. CDR1 and CDR2 (germline): SGHRS, YFSETQ. CDR3 length equals 11 residues. CDR3: CASSFDREEFF. In DNA, the CDR3 is TGCGCCAGCAGCTTCGACAGGGAGGAGTTCTTC. Together with reference TRBV5-1 and TRBJ2-1, the CDR3 gives the full variable domain: KAGVTQTPRYLIKTRGQQVTLSCSPISGHRSVSWYQQTPGQGLQFLFEYFSETQRNKGNFPGRFSGRQFSNSRSEMNVSTLELGDSALYLCASSFDREEFFGPGTRLTVL.

The chain recombines TRBV19 with TRBJ1-2, with a tentative D call TRBD1 (5 bases). The germline V gene encodes CDR1 LNHDA and CDR2 SQIVND (reference sequence). V was trimmed by 4 bases and J by 3 bases, leaving 27 bases between them. This CDR3 comprises 19 residues. CDR3 bases: TGTGCCAGTAGTACTGGTCTAACCGGGACGTCTAGTGGCGACTATGGCTACACCTTC. Translated: CASSTGLTGTSSGDYGYTF.

V usage is TRBV28 and J usage is TRBJ2-1, with 9 bases that match TRBD2. The germline CDR1 and CDR2 sequences are MDHEN and SYDVKM. The CDR3 totals 16 residues. Trimming cost V 3 bases and J 8 bases; bases outside gene matches: 11. The CDR3 coding sequence is TGTGCCAGCAGTTTCAGTCTAGCGGGACTCGAGTATGAGCAGTTCTTC. Translation: CASSFSLAGLEYEQFF.

J is TRBJ2-3 and V is TRBV5-5, with TRBD2 identical over 11 bases. The CDR3 has 17 amino acids. Germline-derived CDR1 and CDR2 are SGHKS and YYEKEE (reference sequence). V lost 0 bases and J lost 5; bases outside the gene matches: 8. The DNA for the CDR3 is TGTGCCAGCAGCTTGGGGGGACTAGCGGAGGAGGTAGATACGCAGTATTTT. It translates to CASSLGGLAEEVDTQYF.

The chain recombines TRBV10-3 with TRBJ2-1; unclear D gene. The CDR3 is made up of 11 amino acids. The V end was cut by 6 bases, the J end by 8 bases, with 8 bases between. Germline V lookup: CDR1 ENHRY, CDR2 SYGVKD. The CDR3 is CAISVYDEQFF. The CDR3 DNA reads TGTGCCATCAGCGTGTACGATGAGCAGTTCTTC.

This clone appeared a few times. CDR3 residues: CASRNREDTEAFF. CDR3 sequence (DNA): TGCGCCAGCAGGAACAGGGAAGACACTGAAGCTTTCTTT. The chain joins TRBV5-1 to TRBJ1-1; perhaps TRBD1 as D (6 bases). Germline CDR1 is SGHRS and CDR2 is YFSETQ. V gave up 5 bases and J gave up 3 bases, with 11 bases separating them. CDR3 length: 13 residues. The full variable domain, completed using reference TRBV5-1 and TRBJ1-1, is KAGVTQTPRYLIKTRGQQVTLSCSPISGHRSVSWYQQTPGQGLQFLFEYFSETQRNKGNFPGRFSGRQFSNSRSEMNVSTLELGDSALYLCASRNREDTEAFFGQGTRLTVV.

This clone was counted between two and nine times. The rearrangement links TRBV2 to TRBJ1-2, with 8 bases aligning to TRBD1. V lost 4 bases and J lost 4; bases outside the gene matches: 8. The CDR3 has 15 amino acids. From germline, CDR1 is SNHLY and CDR2 FYNNEI. The CDR3 DNA follows: TGTGCCAGCAGTGGAGGACAGGGTGTTCCCTATGGCTACACCTTC. Residues: CASSGGQGVPYGYTF.

V gene TRBV25-1 combines with J gene TRBJ1-1; 8 bases agree with TRBD1. The CDR3 length is 15 residues. Germline CDR1 reads MGHDK; CDR2 reads SYGVNS. V dropped 3 bases and J dropped 1; count of bases not matched to a gene: 4. The CDR3, as DNA: TGTGCCAGCAGTGACCCCGGACAGGGGAACACTGAAGCTTTCTTT. The encoded protein is CASSDPGQGNTEAFF.

The chain employs TRBV11-1 and TRBJ2-3; no firm D call. The germline V gene encodes CDR1 SGHAT and CDR2 FQDESV (reference sequence). The germline V and J ends were trimmed by 5 bases and 0 bases, with 12 bases remaining between them. CDR3 size: 15 residues. CDR3 sequence: CASSGLGGSTDTQYF. The CDR3 region has the DNA TGTGCCAGCAGCGGGCTAGGTGGAAGCACAGATACGCAGTATTTT. Looking up the rest from reference TRBV11-1 and TRBJ2-3 gives the full variable domain: EAEVAQSPRYKITEKSQAVAFWCDPISGHATLYWYRQILGQGPELLVQFQDESVVDDSQLPKDRFSAERLKGVDSTLKIQPAELGDSAMYLCASSGLGGSTDTQYFGPGTRLTVL.

The CDR3, as DNA: TGTGCCAGCAGTTTCTCCCTGGGACAGGGGGCAGGCGGCTACACCTTC. Protein product: CASSFSLGQGAGGYTF. The rearrangement joins TRBV28 to TRBJ1-2, with TRBD1 matching 12 bases. Germline V gene data show CDR1 as MDHEN and CDR2 as SYDVKM. V lost 3 bases to trimming and J lost 8 bases; unmatched junction nucleotides: 10. The CDR3 sequence is 16 residues long.

The chain recombines TRBV19 with TRBJ1-2; D ambiguous. CDR3 length: 14 residues. Germline V gene lookup returns CDR1 LNHDA and CDR2 SQIVND (reference sequence). Trimming pared 1 base from V and 4 bases from J, leaving 10 bases between. The chain's CDR3 is CASSIAQKVYGYTF. CDR3 bases: TGTGCCAGTAGTATAGCGCAGAAGGTCTATGGCTACACCTTC. Complete variable domain (other parts from reference TRBV19 and TRBJ1-2): DGGITQSPKYLFRKEGQNVTLSCEQNLNHDAMYWYRQDPGQGLRLIYYSQIVNDFQKGDIAEGYSVSREKKESFPLTVTSAQKNPTAFYLCASSIAQKVYGYTFGSGTRLTVV.

This clone was observed a handful of times. The J gene is TRBJ2-5, the V gene TRBV5-4; D is uncertain. Germline V lookup: CDR1 SGHNT, CDR2 YYREEE (reference sequence). This CDR3 has 15 residues. V gave up 1 base and J gave up 3 bases, with 13 bases separating them. This CDR3 reads CASSLYLSGKETQYF. The CDR3 coding sequence is TGTGCCAGCAGCTTGTACCTATCCGGTAAAGAGACCCAGTACTTC. The complete variable domain, with remaining parts taken from reference TRBV5-4 and TRBJ2-5, reads ETGVTQSPTHLIKTRGQQVTLRCSSQSGHNTVSWYQQALGQGPQFIFQYYREEENGRGNFPPRFSGLQFPNYSSELNVNALELDDSALYLCASSLYLSGKETQYFGPGTRLLVL.

This clone has only a few counts. The chain carries TRBV30 and TRBJ1-4, with a tentative D call TRBD1 (5 bases). Trimming took off 8 bases at V and 0 bases at J, with 16 bases between the two ends. Germline V gene sequence: CDR1 GTSNPN, CDR2 SVGIG (reference sequence). This CDR3 has 15 residues. The CDR3 DNA reads TGTGCCGGGACCAACCTCTGGCCAACTAATGAAAAACTGTTTTTT. This translates into CAGTNLWPTNEKLFF.

This sequence joins TRBV30 and TRBJ1-2; 7 positions match TRBD1. V was pared by 0 bases and J by 3 bases, with 4 bases of the junction left unmatched. Germline V gene sequence: CDR1 GTSNPN, CDR2 SVGIG (reference sequence). The CDR3 has 14 residues. For the CDR3, the DNA is TGTGCCTGGAGTGTCGGACAGGCGTACTATGGCTACACCTTC. Protein: CAWSVGQAYYGYTF.

A few counts support this clone. This chain joins TRBV28 and TRBJ2-3; D gene unclear. This CDR3 has 15 amino acids. Germline assignment: CDR1 MDHEN and CDR2 SYDVKM. V lost 5 bases and J lost 3, with 15 bases in between. The CDR3 DNA reads TGTGCCAGCAGTCCCAAACGTGGGTGGACAGATACGCAGTATTTT. Translated: CASSPKRGWTDTQYF.

The J gene is TRBJ2-7, the V gene TRBV19, with D unclear. There are 14 residues in the CDR3. V lost 5 bases and J 2 bases, leaving 13 bases between the germline ends. In germline, CDR1 is LNHDA, CDR2 SQIVND (reference sequence). CDR3 loop: CASSPRLTAYEQYF. In nucleotides, the CDR3 is TGTGCCAGTAGTCCCCGTTTGACCGCCTACGAGCAGTACTTC.

This clone came up a few times. The chain couples TRBV30 to TRBJ1-2; 9 bases match TRBD1. The CDR3 length is 12 residues. The V segment lost 3 bases and the J segment 8 bases; nucleotides outside the gene matches: 4. Germline lookup yields CDR1 GTSNPN and CDR2 SVGIG (reference sequence). CDR3 nucleotides: TGTGCCTGGAGCGGGACAGGGCGAGGCTACACCTTC. It translates to CAWSGTGRGYTF. Supplemented by reference TRBV30 and TRBJ1-2, the full variable domain reads SQTIHQWPATLVQPVGSPLSLECTVEGTSNPNLYWYRQAAGRGLQLLFYSVGIGQISSEVPQNLSASRPQDRQFILSSKKLLLSDSGFYLCAWSGTGRGYTFGSGTRLTVV.